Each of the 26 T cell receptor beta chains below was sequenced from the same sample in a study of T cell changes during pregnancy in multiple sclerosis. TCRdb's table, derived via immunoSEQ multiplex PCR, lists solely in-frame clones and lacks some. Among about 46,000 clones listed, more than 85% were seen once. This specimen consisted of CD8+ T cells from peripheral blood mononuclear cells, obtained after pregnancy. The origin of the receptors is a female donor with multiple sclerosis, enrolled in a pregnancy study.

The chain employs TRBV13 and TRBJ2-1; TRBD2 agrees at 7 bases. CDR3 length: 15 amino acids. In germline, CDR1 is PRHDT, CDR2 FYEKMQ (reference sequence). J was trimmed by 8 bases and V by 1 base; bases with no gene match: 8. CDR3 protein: CASSLVTSAHYEQFF. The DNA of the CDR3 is TGTGCCAGCAGCTTAGTTACTAGCGCTCATTATGAGCAGTTCTTC.

The CDR3 nucleotides read TGCAGCGTTGGCGCCCGCGGGGGGGCAGAGACCCAGTACTTC. This gives the protein CSVGARGGAETQYF. J is TRBJ2-5 and V is TRBV29-1; 9 nucleotides match TRBD2. V was clipped by 4 bases and J by 4 bases; unmatched bases: 7. Germline CDR1 reads SQVTM; CDR2 reads ANQGSEA. The CDR3 loop spans 14 amino acids.

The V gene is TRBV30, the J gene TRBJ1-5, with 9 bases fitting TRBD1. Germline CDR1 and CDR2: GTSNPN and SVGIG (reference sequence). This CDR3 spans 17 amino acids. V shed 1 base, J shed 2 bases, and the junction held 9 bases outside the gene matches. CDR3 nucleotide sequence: TGTGCCTGGAGTGCCGACCCAGGACAGGGGCGCAATCAGCCCCAGCATTTT. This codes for CAWSADPGQGRNQPQHF.

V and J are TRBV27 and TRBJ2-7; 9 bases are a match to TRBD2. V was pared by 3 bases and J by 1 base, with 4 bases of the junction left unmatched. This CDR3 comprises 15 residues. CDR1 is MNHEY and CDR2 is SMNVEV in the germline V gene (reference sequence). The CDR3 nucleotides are TGTGCCAGCAGTTTCGCTAGCGGGATATCCTACGAGCAGTACTTC. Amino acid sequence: CASSFASGISYEQYF.

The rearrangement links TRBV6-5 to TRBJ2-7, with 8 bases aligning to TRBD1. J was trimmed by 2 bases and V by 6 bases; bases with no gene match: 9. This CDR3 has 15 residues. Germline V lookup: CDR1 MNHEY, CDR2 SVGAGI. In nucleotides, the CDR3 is TGTGCCAGCAGCCAAGGACAGGGCCATACCTACGAGCAGTACTTC. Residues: CASSQGQGHTYEQYF.

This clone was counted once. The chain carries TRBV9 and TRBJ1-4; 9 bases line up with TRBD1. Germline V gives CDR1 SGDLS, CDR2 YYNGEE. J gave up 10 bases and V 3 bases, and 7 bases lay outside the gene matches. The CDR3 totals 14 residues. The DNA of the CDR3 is TGTGCCAGCAGCGGAGGGACAGGGATTGCAAAACTGTTTTTT. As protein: CASSGGTGIAKLFF.

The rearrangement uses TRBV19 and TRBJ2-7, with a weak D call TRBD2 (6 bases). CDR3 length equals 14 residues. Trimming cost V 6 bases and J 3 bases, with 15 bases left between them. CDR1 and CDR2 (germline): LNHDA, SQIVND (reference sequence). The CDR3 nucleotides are TGTGCCAGTAGCCTAGTCGGGGGTGGCTACGAGCAGTACTTC. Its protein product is CASSLVGGGYEQYF. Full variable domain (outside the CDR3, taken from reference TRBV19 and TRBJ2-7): DGGITQSPKYLFRKEGQNVTLSCEQNLNHDAMYWYRQDPGQGLRLIYYSQIVNDFQKGDIAEGYSVSREKKESFPLTVTSAQKNPTAFYLCASSLVGGGYEQYFGPGTRLTVT.

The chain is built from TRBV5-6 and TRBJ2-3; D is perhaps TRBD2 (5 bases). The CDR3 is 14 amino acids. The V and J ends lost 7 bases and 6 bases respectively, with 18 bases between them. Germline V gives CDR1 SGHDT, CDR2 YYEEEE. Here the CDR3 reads CASYRGSGRDTQYF. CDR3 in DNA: TGTGCCAGCTACCGTGGATCGGGAAGGGATACGCAGTATTTT.

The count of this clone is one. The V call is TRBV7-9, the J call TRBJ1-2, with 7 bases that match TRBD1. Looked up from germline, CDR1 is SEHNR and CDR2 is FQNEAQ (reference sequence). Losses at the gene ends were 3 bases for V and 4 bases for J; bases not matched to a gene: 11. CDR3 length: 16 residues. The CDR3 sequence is CASSFRDREIGYGYTF. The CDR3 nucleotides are TGTGCCAGCAGCTTTCGGGACAGAGAAATCGGCTATGGCTACACCTTC.

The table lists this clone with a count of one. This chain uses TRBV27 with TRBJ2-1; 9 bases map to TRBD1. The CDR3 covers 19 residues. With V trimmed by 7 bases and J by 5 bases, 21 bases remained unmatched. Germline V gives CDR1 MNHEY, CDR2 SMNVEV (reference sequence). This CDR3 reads CASTLSFLPGTGKHNEQFF. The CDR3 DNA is TGTGCCAGCACCCTATCCTTCCTCCCCGGGACAGGGAAACACAATGAGCAGTTCTTC.

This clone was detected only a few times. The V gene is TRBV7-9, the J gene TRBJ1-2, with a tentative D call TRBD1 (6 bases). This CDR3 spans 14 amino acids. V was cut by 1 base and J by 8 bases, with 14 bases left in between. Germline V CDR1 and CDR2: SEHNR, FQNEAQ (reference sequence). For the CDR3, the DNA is TGTGCCAGCAGCTTAGGTTTGGACAGACGGGGCTACACCTTC. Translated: CASSLGLDRRGYTF.

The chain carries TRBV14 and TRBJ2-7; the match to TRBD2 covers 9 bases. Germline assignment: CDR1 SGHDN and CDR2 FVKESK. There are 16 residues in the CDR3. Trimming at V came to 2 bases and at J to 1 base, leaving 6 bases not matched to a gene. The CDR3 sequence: CASSQYPTSGSYEQYF. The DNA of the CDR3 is TGTGCCAGCAGCCAATATCCTACTAGCGGGTCCTACGAGCAGTACTTC. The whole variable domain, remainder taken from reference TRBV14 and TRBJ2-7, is EAGVTQFPSHSVIEKGQTVTLRCDPISGHDNLYWYRRVMGKEIKFLLHFVKESKQDESGMPNNRFLAERTGGTYSTLKVQPAELEDSGVYFCASSQYPTSGSYEQYFGPGTRLTVT.

The CDR3 DNA reads as TGTGCCTGGGAGAGGGGGAACCCCACCGGGGAGCTGTTTTTT. This codes for CAWERGNPTGELFF. The V gene is TRBV30, the J gene TRBJ2-2, with D possibly TRBD1 on 6 matching bases. The germline gives CDR1 GTSNPN, CDR2 SVGIG (reference sequence). The CDR3 is 14 residues long. V lost 5 bases and J 4 bases, leaving 14 bases between the germline ends.

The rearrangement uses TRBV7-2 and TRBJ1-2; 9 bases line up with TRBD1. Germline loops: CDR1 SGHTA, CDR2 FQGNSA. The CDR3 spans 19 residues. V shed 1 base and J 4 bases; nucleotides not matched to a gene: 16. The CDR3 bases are TGTGCCAGCAGCTTAGTCCCGCTCGGTACAGGGGGCCATGGCTATGGCTACACCTTC. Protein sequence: CASSLVPLGTGGHGYGYTF.

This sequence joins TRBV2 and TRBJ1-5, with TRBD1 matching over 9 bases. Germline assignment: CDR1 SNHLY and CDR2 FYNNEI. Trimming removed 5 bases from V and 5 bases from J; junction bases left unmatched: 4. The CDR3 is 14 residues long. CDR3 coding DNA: TGTGCCAGCAGTTTACAGGGGGCGTATCAGCCCCAGCATTTT. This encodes CASSLQGAYQPQHF.

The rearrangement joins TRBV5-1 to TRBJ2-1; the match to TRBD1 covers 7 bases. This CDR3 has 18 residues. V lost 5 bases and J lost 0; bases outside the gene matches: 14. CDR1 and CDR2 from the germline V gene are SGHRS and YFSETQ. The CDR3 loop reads CASRTGTADYGSYNEQFF. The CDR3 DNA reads TGCGCCAGCAGAACTGGGACAGCGGATTACGGCTCCTACAATGAGCAGTTCTTC.

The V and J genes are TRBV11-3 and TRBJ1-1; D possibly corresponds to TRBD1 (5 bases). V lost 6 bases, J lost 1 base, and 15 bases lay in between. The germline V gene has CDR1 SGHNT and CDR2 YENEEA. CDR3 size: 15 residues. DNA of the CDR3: TGTGCCAGCAGTTCCAGAACCGGGGGGAACACTGAAGCTTTCTTT. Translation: CASSSRTGGNTEAFF.

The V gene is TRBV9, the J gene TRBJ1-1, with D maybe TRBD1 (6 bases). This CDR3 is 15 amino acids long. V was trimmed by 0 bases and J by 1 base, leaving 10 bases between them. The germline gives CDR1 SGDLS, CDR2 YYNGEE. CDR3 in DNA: TGTGCCAGCAGCGTAGGGACAGCGCGGAACACTGAAGCTTTCTTT. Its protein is CASSVGTARNTEAFF.

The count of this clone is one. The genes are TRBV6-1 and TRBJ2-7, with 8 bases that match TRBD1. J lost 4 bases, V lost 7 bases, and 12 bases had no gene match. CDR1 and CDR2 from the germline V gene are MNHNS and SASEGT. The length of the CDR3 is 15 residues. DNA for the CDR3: TGTGCCAGCACCGAGCAGGGGGCAGGGCCATACGAGCAGTACTTC. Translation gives CASTEQGAGPYEQYF.

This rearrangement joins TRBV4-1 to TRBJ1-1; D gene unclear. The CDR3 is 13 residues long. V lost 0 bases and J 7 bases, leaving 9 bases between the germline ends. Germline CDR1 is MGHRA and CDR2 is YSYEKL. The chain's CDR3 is CASSQERQDEAFF. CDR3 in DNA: TGCGCCAGCAGCCAAGAAAGGCAGGATGAAGCTTTCTTT.

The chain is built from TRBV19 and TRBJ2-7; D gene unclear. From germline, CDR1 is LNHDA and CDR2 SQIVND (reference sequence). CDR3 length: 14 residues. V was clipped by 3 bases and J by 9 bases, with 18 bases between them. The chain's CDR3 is CASSITPWATGQYF. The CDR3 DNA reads TGTGCCAGTAGTATTACCCCTTGGGCGACCGGGCAGTACTTC. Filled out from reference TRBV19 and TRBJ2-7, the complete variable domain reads DGGITQSPKYLFRKEGQNVTLSCEQNLNHDAMYWYRQDPGQGLRLIYYSQIVNDFQKGDIAEGYSVSREKKESFPLTVTSAQKNPTAFYLCASSITPWATGQYFGPGTRLTVT.

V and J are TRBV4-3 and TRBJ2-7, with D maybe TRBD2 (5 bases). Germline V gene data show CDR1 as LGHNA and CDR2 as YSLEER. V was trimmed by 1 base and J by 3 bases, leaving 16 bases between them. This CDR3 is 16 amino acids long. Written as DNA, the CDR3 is TGCGCCAGCAGCCAAGTCTCCTCGAACGGAGGCTACGAGCAGTACTTC. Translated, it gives CASSQVSSNGGYEQYF.

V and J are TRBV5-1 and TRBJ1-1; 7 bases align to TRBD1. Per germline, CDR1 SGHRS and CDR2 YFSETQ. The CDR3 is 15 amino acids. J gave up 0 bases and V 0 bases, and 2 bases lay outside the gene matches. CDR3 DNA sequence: TGCGCCAGCAGCTTGGGGGACAGTCTGAACACTGAAGCTTTCTTT. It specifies CASSLGDSLNTEAFF.

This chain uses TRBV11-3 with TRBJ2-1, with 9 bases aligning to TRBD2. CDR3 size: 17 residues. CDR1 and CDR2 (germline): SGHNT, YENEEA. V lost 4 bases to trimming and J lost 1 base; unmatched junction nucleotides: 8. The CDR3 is CASSSPRSGGSYNEQFF. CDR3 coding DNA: TGTGCCAGCAGCTCGCCGCGTAGCGGGGGATCCTACAATGAGCAGTTCTTC.

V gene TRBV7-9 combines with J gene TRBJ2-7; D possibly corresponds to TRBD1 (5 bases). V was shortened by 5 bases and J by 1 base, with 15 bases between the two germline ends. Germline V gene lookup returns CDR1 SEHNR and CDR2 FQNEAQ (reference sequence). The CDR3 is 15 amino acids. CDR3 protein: CASSNPRDRSYEQYF. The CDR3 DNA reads TGTGCCAGCAGCAACCCGAGAGACAGATCCTACGAGCAGTACTTC.

CDR3 protein: CASSQARGQEQETQYF. The CDR3 DNA sequence: TGCGCCAGCAGCCAAGCCCGGGGACAGGAACAAGAGACCCAGTACTTC. The chain has TRBV5-1 and TRBJ2-5; 8 bases align to TRBD1. Germline V lookup: CDR1 SGHRS, CDR2 YFSETQ. Trimming took 4 bases from V and 2 from J; bases not matched to a gene: 10. This CDR3 contains 16 residues.